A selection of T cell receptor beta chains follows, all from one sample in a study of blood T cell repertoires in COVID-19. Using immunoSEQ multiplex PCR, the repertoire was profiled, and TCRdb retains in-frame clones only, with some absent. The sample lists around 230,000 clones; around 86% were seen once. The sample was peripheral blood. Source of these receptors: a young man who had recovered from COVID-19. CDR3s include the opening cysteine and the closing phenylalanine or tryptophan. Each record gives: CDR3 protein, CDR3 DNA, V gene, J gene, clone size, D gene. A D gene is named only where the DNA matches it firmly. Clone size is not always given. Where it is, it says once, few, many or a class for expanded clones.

cdr3_aa: CASSFGQGPSYEQYF
cdr3_nt: TGCGCCAGCAGCTTTGGACAGGGTCCCTCCTACGAGCAGTACTTC
v_call: TRBV5-1
j_call: TRBJ2-7
clone_size: -
d_call: TRBD1

cdr3_aa: CASSSGTGQSTRYGYTF
cdr3_nt: TGCGCCAGCAGCTCAGGGACAGGGCAATCAACACGCTATGGCTACACCTTC
v_call: TRBV5-1
j_call: TRBJ1-2
clone_size: -
d_call: TRBD1

cdr3_aa: CASSSTSYEQYF
cdr3_nt: TGTGCCAGCAGCTCGACATCCTACGAGCAGTACTTC
v_call: TRBV11-2
j_call: TRBJ2-7
clone_size: -
d_call: -

cdr3_aa: CASSSPRLALNTGELFF
cdr3_nt: TGTGCCAGCAGTTCGCCCCGACTAGCGCTGAACACCGGGGAGCTGTTTTTT
v_call: TRBV6-2/TRBV6-3
j_call: TRBJ2-2
clone_size: -
d_call: TRBD2

cdr3_aa: CASSRSTSGSSKGVETQYF
cdr3_nt: TGTGCCAGCAGTCGATCGACTAGCGGGTCATCTAAAGGTGTGGAGACCCAGTACTTC
v_call: TRBV6-6
j_call: TRBJ2-5
clone_size: -
d_call: TRBD2

cdr3_aa: CASSRGGGRGINYGYTF
cdr3_nt: TGTGCCAGCAGCCGCGGGGGCGGTCGGGGGATTAACTATGGCTACACCTTC
v_call: TRBV4-2
j_call: TRBJ1-2
clone_size: -
d_call: -

cdr3_aa: CAITEGADTGELFF
cdr3_nt: TGTGCCATCACAGAGGGGGCGGACACCGGGGAGCTGTTTTTT
v_call: TRBV10-3
j_call: TRBJ2-2
clone_size: few
d_call: TRBD1

cdr3_aa: CASSRGLRGETYEQYF
cdr3_nt: TGTGCCAGTAGTAGGGGCCTGCGGGGCGAAACCTACGAGCAGTACTTC
v_call: TRBV19
j_call: TRBJ2-7
clone_size: -
d_call: -

cdr3_aa: CASSLAGPGTGVGYTF
cdr3_nt: TGCGCCAGCAGCTTGGCCGGTCCCGGGACAGGGGTTGGCTACACCTTC
v_call: TRBV5-1
j_call: TRBJ1-2
clone_size: -
d_call: TRBD1

cdr3_aa: CASSPPGLGTGELFF
cdr3_nt: TGTGCCAGTAGCCCCCCGGGACTAGGTACCGGGGAGCTGTTTTTT
v_call: TRBV19
j_call: TRBJ2-2
clone_size: -
d_call: TRBD2

cdr3_aa: CASSNTGASSYNSPLHF
cdr3_nt: TGTGCCAGCAGCAACACAGGGGCCTCCTCCTATAATTCACCCCTCCACTTT
v_call: TRBV9
j_call: TRBJ1-6
clone_size: -
d_call: TRBD1

cdr3_aa: CASSLTRVETQYF
cdr3_nt: TGTGCCAGCAGCTTGACTAGAGTAGAGACCCAGTACTTC
v_call: TRBV7-2
j_call: TRBJ2-5
clone_size: -
d_call: -

cdr3_aa: CASSLQTDSLSGNTIYF
cdr3_nt: TGTGCCAGCAGCCTCCAGACAGATAGCCTCTCTGGAAACACCATATATTTT
v_call: TRBV7-9
j_call: TRBJ1-3
clone_size: -
d_call: -

cdr3_aa: CASSPTQGQNYGYTF
cdr3_nt: TGTGCCAGCTCACCTACCCAGGGACAGAACTATGGCTACACCTTC
v_call: TRBV18
j_call: TRBJ1-2
clone_size: -
d_call: TRBD1